One sample yielded the 4 T cell receptor beta chains listed below, sequenced in a study of blood T cells in healthy people across ages. Sample-barcoded 5' priming and a J-beta primer mix drove a second PCR of 7 to 11 cycles. TCRdb re-called the 5' RACE reads through MiXCR, storing one row per CDR3 protein. The sample records over 600,000 distinct CDR3 sequences, 40% to 50% being singletons. The sample taken for sequencing was blood. The receptors stem from a man of 80 years or more in good health.

This clonotype was observed a few times. The V gene is TRBV29-1, the J gene TRBJ2-7; D is unclear. The CDR3 is made up of 16 amino acids. With 0 bases removed from V and 1 base from J, the gap between germline ends came to 16 bases. CDR1 is SQVTM, CDR2 ANQGSEA, per germline. Here the CDR3 reads CSVEDRARKGSYEQYF. The CDR3 DNA reads as TGCAGCGTTGAAGATAGAGCCCGGAAGGGATCCTACGAGCAGTACTTC.

The chain employs TRBV20-1 and TRBJ1-2; D is unresolved. Germline CDR1 DFQATT, CDR2 SNEGSKA (reference sequence). Trimming cost V 3 bases and J 8 bases, with 13 bases left between them. This CDR3 spans 12 amino acids. The CDR3 spells CSASSVIGGYTF. CDR3 nucleotide sequence: TGCAGTGCTAGTTCGGTCATAGGGGGCTACACCTTC.

The chain carries TRBV7-9 and TRBJ2-3, with unresolved D. The CDR3 consists of 14 residues. The V end lost 3 bases, the J end lost 1 base, and 8 bases lay between the germline ends. Looked up from germline, CDR1 is SEHNR and CDR2 is FQNEAQ (reference sequence). The CDR3 DNA is TGTGCCAGCAGCTTCGGCATGGGCACAGATACGCAGTATTTT. It yields the protein CASSFGMGTDTQYF.

Remarks on this clonotype: This may come from a read error, since a much larger clone is one base off. This chain links TRBV27 with TRBJ1-2; D call uncertain. CDR3 length: 14 residues. Germline loops: CDR1 MNHEY, CDR2 SMNVEV (reference sequence). The CDR3: CASRLGYLTSGYTF. DNA for the CDR3: TGTGCCAGCCGTTTAGGCTATCTAACTAGTGGCTACACCTTC.